Given below is one T cell receptor beta chain in context. Specified time point: newly diagnosed GD, antithyroid drugs for less than 3 months. PBMC RNA served as the TCR library source. Clinicians diagnosed Graves' disease using American Thyroid Association guidelines. These data originate in a study of regulatory T cells in long-lasting Graves disease. HTBI primers from iRepertoire and Arm-PCR of CDR3 regions yielded the TCR beta libraries. A single record per CDR3 protein comes from TCRdb applying MiXCR to the multiplex PCR reads. There are roughly 400,000 distinct CDR3 sequences in the sample; 15% to 20% occur only once, and around a quarter lies in the top ten. The sample was also linked to a second study, of T cells in Graves' hyperthyroidism and ophthalmopathy. Per that study: With the HTBI primer set, the TCR CDR3 went through a first round of RT-PCR. In blood, most of the thyroid clonotypes expanded above 0.001 were also present.

The sequence came from a woman aged 18-29 years with Graves disease. Sequenced here: peripheral blood mononuclear cells (PBMCs), sampled at new diagnosis, from a patient treated with antithyroid drugs.

The CDR3 DNA is TGTGCCAGCAGCCGGGACGGCTATGGCTACACCTTC. It yields the protein CASSRDGYGYTF. The chain carries TRBV9 and TRBJ1-2; TRBD1 is a possible D gene (5 bases). With 4 bases removed from V and 4 bases from J, the gap between germline ends came to 8 bases. Germline assignment: CDR1 SGDLS and CDR2 YYNGEE. The CDR3 runs to 12 residues.